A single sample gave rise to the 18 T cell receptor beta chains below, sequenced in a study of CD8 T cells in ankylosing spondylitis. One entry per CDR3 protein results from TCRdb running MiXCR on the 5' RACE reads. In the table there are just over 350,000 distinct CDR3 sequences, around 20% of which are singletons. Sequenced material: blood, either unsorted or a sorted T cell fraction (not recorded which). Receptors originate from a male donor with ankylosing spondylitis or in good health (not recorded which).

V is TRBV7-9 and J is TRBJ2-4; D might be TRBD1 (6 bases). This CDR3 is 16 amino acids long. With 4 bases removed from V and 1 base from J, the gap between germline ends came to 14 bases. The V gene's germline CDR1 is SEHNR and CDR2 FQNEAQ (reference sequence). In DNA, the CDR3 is TGTGCCAGCAGCTCCCAACAGGGTGCGGCCAAAAACATTCAGTACTTC. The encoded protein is CASSSQQGAAKNIQYF.

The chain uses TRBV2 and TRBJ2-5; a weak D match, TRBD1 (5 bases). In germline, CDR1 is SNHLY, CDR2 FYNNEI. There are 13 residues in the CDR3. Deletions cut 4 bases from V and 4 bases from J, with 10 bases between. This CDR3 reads CASSGGHLETQYF. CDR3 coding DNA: TGTGCCAGCAGTGGGGGCCACCTAGAGACCCAGTACTTC. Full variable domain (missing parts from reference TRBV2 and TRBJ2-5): EPEVTQTPSHQVTQMGQEVILRCVPISNHLYFYWYRQILGQKVEFLVSFYNNEISEKSEIFDDQFSVERPDGSNFTLKIRSTKLEDSAMYFCASSGGHLETQYFGPGTRLLVL.

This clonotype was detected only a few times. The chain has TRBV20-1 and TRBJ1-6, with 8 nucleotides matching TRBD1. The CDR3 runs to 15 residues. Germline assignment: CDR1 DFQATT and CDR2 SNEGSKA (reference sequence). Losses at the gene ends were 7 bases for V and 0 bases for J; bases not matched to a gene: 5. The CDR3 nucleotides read TGCAGTGGCCGGACAGGGAGCTCCTATAATTCACCCCTCCACTTT. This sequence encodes CSGRTGSSYNSPLHF.

The CDR3 region has the DNA TGTGCCAGCAGTGTACGACAGGGGCAAGAGACCCAGTACTTC. Encoded protein: CASSVRQGQETQYF. The V gene is TRBV2, the J gene TRBJ2-5; 8 bases fit TRBD1. Germline loops: CDR1 SNHLY, CDR2 FYNNEI. Trimming at V came to 4 bases and at J to 2 bases, leaving 3 bases not matched to a gene. This CDR3 is built from 14 residues.

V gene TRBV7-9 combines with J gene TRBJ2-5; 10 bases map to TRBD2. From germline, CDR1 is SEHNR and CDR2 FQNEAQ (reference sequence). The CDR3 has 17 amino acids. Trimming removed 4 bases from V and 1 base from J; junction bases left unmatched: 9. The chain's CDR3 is CASSSPLAGAPQETQYF. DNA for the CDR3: TGTGCCAGCAGCTCGCCTCTAGCGGGGGCGCCCCAAGAGACCCAGTACTTC.

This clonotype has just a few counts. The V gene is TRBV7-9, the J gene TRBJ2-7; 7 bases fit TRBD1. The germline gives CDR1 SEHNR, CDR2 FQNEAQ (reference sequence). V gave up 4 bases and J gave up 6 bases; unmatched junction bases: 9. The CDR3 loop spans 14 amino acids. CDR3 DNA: TGTGCCAGCAGCTCGCGACAGGGCGCAGGCGAGCAGTACTTC. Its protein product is CASSSRQGAGEQYF.

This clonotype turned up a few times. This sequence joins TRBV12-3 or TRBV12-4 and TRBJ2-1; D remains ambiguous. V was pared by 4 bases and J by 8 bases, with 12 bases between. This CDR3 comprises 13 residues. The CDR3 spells CASSSLTGDEQFF. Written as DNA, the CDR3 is TGTGCCAGCAGTTCCTTGACTGGCGATGAGCAGTTCTTC.

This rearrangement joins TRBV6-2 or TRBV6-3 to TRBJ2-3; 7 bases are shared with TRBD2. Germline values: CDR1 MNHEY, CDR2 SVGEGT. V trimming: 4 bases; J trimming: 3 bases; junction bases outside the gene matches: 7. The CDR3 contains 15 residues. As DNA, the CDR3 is TGTGCCAGCAGTTTTTGGGGGACTATAACAGATACGCAGTATTTT. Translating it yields CASSFWGTITDTQYF.

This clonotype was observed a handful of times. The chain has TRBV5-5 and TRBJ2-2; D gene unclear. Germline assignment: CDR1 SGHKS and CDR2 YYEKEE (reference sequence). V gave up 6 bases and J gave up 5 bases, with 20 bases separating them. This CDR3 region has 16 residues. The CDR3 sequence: CASTPRPPDGTGELFF. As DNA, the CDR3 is TGTGCCAGCACCCCCCGTCCCCCCGACGGGACCGGGGAGCTGTTTTTT. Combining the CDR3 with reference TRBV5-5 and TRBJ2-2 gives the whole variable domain DAGVTQSPTHLIKTRGQQVTLRCSPISGHKSVSWYQQVLGQGPQFIFQYYEKEERGRGNFPDRFSARQFPNYSSELNVNALLLGDSALYLCASTPRPPDGTGELFFGEGSRLTVL.

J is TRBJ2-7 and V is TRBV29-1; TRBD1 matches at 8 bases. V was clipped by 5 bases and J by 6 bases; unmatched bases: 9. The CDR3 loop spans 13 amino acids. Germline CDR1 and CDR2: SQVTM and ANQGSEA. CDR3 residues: CSVWVGQGFEQYF. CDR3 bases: TGCAGCGTTTGGGTCGGACAGGGATTCGAGCAGTACTTC.

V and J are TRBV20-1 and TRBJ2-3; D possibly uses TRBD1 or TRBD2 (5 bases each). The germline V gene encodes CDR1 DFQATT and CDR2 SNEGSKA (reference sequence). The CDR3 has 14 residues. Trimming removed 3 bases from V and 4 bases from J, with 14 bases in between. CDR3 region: CSASHSRDPDTQYF. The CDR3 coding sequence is TGCAGTGCTAGTCATAGTAGGGACCCAGATACGCAGTATTTT.

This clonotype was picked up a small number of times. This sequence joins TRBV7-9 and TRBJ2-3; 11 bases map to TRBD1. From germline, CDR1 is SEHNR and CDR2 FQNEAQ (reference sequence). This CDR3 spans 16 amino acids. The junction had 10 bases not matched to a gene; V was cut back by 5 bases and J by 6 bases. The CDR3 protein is CASSPGRDRGKDTQYF. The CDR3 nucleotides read TGTGCCAGCAGCCCCGGCAGGGACAGGGGGAAGGATACGCAGTATTTT.

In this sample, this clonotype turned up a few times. Written as DNA, the CDR3 is TGTGCCACCAGCAGAGAGAGGGGGCCTTACACCGGGGAGCTGTTTTTT. It yields the protein CATSRERGPYTGELFF. The chain combines TRBV15 with TRBJ2-2; TRBD1 aligns across 7 bases. This CDR3 spans 16 amino acids. Germline assignment: CDR1 LNHNV and CDR2 YYDKDF (reference sequence). V shed 0 bases, J shed 3 bases, and the junction held 4 bases outside the gene matches.

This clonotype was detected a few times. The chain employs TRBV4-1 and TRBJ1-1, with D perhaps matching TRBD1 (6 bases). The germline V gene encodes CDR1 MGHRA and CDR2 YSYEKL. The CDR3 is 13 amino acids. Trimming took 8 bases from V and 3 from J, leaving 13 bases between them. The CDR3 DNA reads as TGCGCCAGCGCAGGGGACATCGACACTGAAGCTTTCTTT. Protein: CASAGDIDTEAFF.

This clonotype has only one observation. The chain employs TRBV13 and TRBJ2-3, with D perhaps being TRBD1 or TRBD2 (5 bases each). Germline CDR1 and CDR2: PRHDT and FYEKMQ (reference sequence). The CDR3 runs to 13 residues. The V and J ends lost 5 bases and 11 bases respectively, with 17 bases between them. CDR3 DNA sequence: TGTGCCAGCAGCCCCGGGACGCTCACGGAGCAGTATTTT. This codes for CASSPGTLTEQYF.

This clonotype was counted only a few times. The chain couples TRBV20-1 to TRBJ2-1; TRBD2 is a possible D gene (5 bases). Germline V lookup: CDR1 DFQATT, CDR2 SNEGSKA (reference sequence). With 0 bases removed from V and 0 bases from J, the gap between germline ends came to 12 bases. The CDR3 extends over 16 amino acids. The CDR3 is CSARDGGTFSYNEQFF. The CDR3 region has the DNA TGCAGTGCTAGAGATGGAGGCACTTTCTCCTACAATGAGCAGTTCTTC.

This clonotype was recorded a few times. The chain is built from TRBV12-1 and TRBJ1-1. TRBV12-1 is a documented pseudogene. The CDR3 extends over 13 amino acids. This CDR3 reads CASSSNGSTEAFF. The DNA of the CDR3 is TGTGCCAGCAGCTCGAACGGTAGCACTGAAGCTTTCTTT.

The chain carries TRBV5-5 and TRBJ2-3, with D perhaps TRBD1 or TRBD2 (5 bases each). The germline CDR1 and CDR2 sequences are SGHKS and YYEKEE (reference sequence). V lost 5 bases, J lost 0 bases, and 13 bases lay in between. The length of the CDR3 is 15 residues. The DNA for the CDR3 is TGTGCCAGCAGACCAGGGACGTCTAGCACAGATACGCAGTATTTT. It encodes CASRPGTSSTDTQYF. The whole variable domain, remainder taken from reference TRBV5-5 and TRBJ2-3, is DAGVTQSPTHLIKTRGQQVTLRCSPISGHKSVSWYQQVLGQGPQFIFQYYEKEERGRGNFPDRFSARQFPNYSSELNVNALLLGDSALYLCASRPGTSSTDTQYFGPGTRLTVL.